These 4 T cell receptor beta chains were all obtained from the same sample, sequenced in a study of T cells in Graves' hyperthyroidism and ophthalmopathy. What was amplified from RNA transcripts were TCR beta CDR3 regions. With the HTBI primer set, the TCR CDR3 went through a first round of RT-PCR. From the multiplex PCR reads, TCRdb called clonotypes with MiXCR, one entry per CDR3 protein. The data hold 620,000 or so distinct CDR3 sequences, with 14% observed a single time. Sequencing was done on a sample of blood. The receptors were gathered from a woman in her forties or fifties with Graves' ophthalmopathy.

At least ten counts were recorded for this clonotype. The rearrangement links TRBV20-1 to TRBJ1-3; 7 bases align to TRBD1. Trimming took 6 bases from V and 1 from J; bases not matched to a gene: 15. This CDR3 spans 17 amino acids. Germline V gives CDR1 DFQATT, CDR2 SNEGSKA (reference sequence). The CDR3 protein is CSATDRRLGRSGNTIYF. The CDR3, as DNA: TGCAGTGCCACGGACAGGCGGCTCGGCCGATCTGGAAACACCATATATTTT.

In this sample, this clonotype turned up many times. V is TRBV20-1 and J is TRBJ1-5, with 8 bases matching TRBD1. CDR3 length: 18 residues. Trimming at V came to 0 bases and at J to 0 bases, leaving 10 bases not matched to a gene. Per the germline V gene, CDR1 is DFQATT and CDR2 is SNEGSKA (reference sequence). In DNA, the CDR3 is TGCAGTGCTAGAGATCCTGCGACAGGGGCATATAGCAATCAGCCCCAGCATTTT. It yields the protein CSARDPATGAYSNQPQHF.

This clonotype was picked up a small number of times. The J gene is TRBJ1-2, the V gene TRBV15; D is uncertain. The CDR3 loop spans 16 amino acids. Per the germline V gene, CDR1 is LNHNV and CDR2 is YYDKDF (reference sequence). V lost 0 bases to trimming and J lost 3 bases, with 14 bases between them. The CDR3 loop is CATSRDLWGKDYGYTF. The CDR3 DNA sequence: TGTGCCACCAGCAGAGATCTCTGGGGTAAAGACTATGGCTACACCTTC.

On this clonotype: One end of the junction varies from germline; a read error may be responsible. This chain links TRBV7-2 with TRBJ1-2; no reliable D call. The CDR3 covers 14 residues. Per germline, CDR1 SGHTA and CDR2 FQGNSA. CDR3 sequence: CASSLVGLDYGYTF. The CDR3 coding sequence is TGTGCCAGCAGTTTAGTGGGCCTTGACTATGGCTACACCTTC. The full variable domain, with the rest looked up from reference TRBV7-2 and TRBJ1-2, is GAGVSQSPSNKVTEKGKDVELRCDPISGHTALYWYRQSLGQGLEFLIYFQGNSAPDKSGLPSDRFSAERTGGSVSTLTIQRTQQEDSAVYLCASSLVGLDYGYTFGSGTRLTVV.